The text below deals with one T cell receptor (beta chain). Its antigen is not identified. This record comes from a study of blood T cells in healthy people across ages. Per germline, CDR1 SGHRS and CDR2 YFSETQ. The CDR3 is made up of 14 amino acids. V was shortened by 7 bases and J by 4 bases, with 17 bases between the two germline ends. At least 7 million PBMCs were isolated per sample. Alongside a J-beta primer mix, a sample-barcoded 5' primer served in a second PCR lasting about 7 to 12 cycles. Researchers report that a template-switch adaptor with 12 random nucleotides tagged each cDNA molecule. TCRdb ran MiXCR on the 5' RACE reads and lists one entry per CDR3 protein. The sample carries about 1,500,000 distinct CDR3 sequences, over 25% recorded once. The study's findings and limits: Both higher diversity and more naive CD4+ cells marked long-lived donors when set against aged donors. No conclusive comparison of naive versus antigen-experienced cells was possible with unsorted PBMCs.

The genes are TRBV5-1 and TRBJ1-1; no firm D call. Sequenced sample: blood. The sequence was obtained from a woman aged 25 to 39 in good health. DNA for the CDR3: TGCGCCAGCTCCGGCGGGGTTGGAGGCACTGAAGCTTTCTTT. The encoded protein is CASSGGVGGTEAFF.